These 26 T cell receptor beta chains share one sample of origin, sequenced in a study of CD8+ T cells in alopecia areata. Sequencing templates came from extracted RNA that was reverse transcribed into cDNA. Sequencing was performed with immunoSEQ multiplex PCR; in TCRdb, only in-frame clones are kept and a portion is missing. The sample includes some 180,000 clones, over 55% of them seen just once. Material: CD4+ T cells sorted from blood, obtained at week 0. The receptors come from a human donor with alopecia areata.

The chain employs TRBV29-1 and TRBJ1-2; 8 nucleotides line up with TRBD1. Germline values: CDR1 SQVTM, CDR2 ANQGSEA. With V trimmed by 7 bases and J by 2 bases, 9 bases remained unmatched. There are 14 residues in the CDR3. The DNA of the CDR3 is TGCAGCGGGCTCGGGACAGGCTCCAACTATGGCTACACCTTC. It is translated as CSGLGTGSNYGYTF.

The rearrangement links TRBV29-1 to TRBJ1-2, with D perhaps TRBD1 (6 bases). V lost 5 bases, J lost 3 bases, and 16 bases lay in between. CDR1 and CDR2 (germline): SQVTM, ANQGSEA. This CDR3 spans 14 amino acids. The CDR3 here is CSVRDMRADYGYTF. DNA for the CDR3: TGCAGCGTTCGGGACATGAGAGCGGACTATGGCTACACCTTC. Using reference TRBV29-1 and TRBJ1-2 for the parts outside the CDR3, the full variable domain is SAVISQKPSRDICQRGTSLTIQCQVDSQVTMMFWYRQQPGQSLTLIATANQGSEATYESGFVIDKFPISRPNLTFSTLTVSNMSPEDSSIYLCSVRDMRADYGYTFGSGTRLTVV.

The chain has TRBV30 and TRBJ1-1; the D is unclear. The germline V gene encodes CDR1 GTSNPN and CDR2 SVGIG (reference sequence). Trimming left V 0 bases short and J 5 bases short, with 16 bases between. The CDR3 spans 15 residues. Written as DNA, the CDR3 is TGTGCCTGGAGTGTACCAGTGGTGAGGGCTACTGAAGCTTTCTTT. As protein: CAWSVPVVRATEAFF.

This rearrangement joins TRBV7-2 to TRBJ2-7; D possibly corresponds to TRBD2 (6 bases). The CDR3 has 15 residues. Between the trimmed V and J ends, which lost 0 bases and 2 bases, there was a span of 11 bases. CDR1 is SGHTA, CDR2 FQGNSA, per germline. The CDR3: CASSLALTGAYEQYF. CDR3 nucleotide sequence: TGTGCCAGCAGCTTAGCGTTGACGGGAGCCTACGAGCAGTACTTC.

This clone appeared a few times. Other DNA sequences of this sample code for an identical CDR3. The chain employs TRBV30 and TRBJ1-6; D might be TRBD1 (5 bases). V gave up 2 bases and J gave up 0 bases, with 11 bases separating them. CDR1 is GTSNPN and CDR2 is SVGIG in the germline V gene (reference sequence). The CDR3 runs 16 residues. CDR3 nucleotide sequence: TGTGCCTGGAGTAGACAGAGCCTCTCCTATAATTCACCCCTCCACTTT. It translates to CAWSRQSLSYNSPLHF.

The chain has TRBV25-1 and TRBJ1-1, with D hard to call. Trimming stripped 6 bases from V and 0 bases from J, with 11 bases between. Germline assignment: CDR1 MGHDK and CDR2 SYGVNS. CDR3 length equals 14 residues. The CDR3: CASRGLLMNTEAFF. The CDR3 DNA reads TGTGCCAGCAGAGGTCTACTCATGAACACTGAAGCTTTCTTT.

As concerns this clone: Other DNA variants within this sample encode the same CDR3. The chain is built from TRBV29-1 and TRBJ1-1; D remains unclear. The CDR3 has 11 residues. Germline-derived CDR1 and CDR2 are SQVTM and ANQGSEA. The CDR3 reads CSVRENTEAFF. CDR3 sequence (DNA): TGCAGTGTTCGGGAGAACACTGAAGCTTTCTTT.

A few counts support this clone. CDR3 in amino acids: CASSSTVNTEAFF. The DNA for the CDR3 is TGTGCCAGCTCATCGACAGTGAACACTGAAGCTTTCTTT. The chain combines TRBV18 with TRBJ1-1; D is perhaps TRBD1 (5 bases). CDR1 is KGHSH and CDR2 is LQKENI in the germline V gene. The V gene lost 5 bases and the J gene lost 0 bases, with 7 bases spanning the gap. The CDR3 runs to 13 residues.

J is TRBJ2-1 and V is TRBV30, with TRBD1 matching over 7 bases. The CDR3 spans 15 residues. The J segment lost 0 bases and the V segment lost 7 bases, leaving 9 bases of the junction unmatched. Germline CDR1 reads GTSNPN; CDR2 reads SVGIG (reference sequence). The CDR3 region is CASRGWRSSYNEQFF. The CDR3 region has the DNA TGTGCCTCCAGGGGGTGGAGGAGCTCCTACAATGAGCAGTTCTTC.

This chain uses TRBV6-5 with TRBJ2-1; D gene ambiguous. Per germline, CDR1 MNHEY and CDR2 SVGAGI. The CDR3 contains 14 residues. Trimming removed 0 bases from V and 5 bases from J, with 8 bases in between. Here the CDR3 reads CASSYSSHDNEQFF. The CDR3, as DNA: TGTGCCAGCAGTTACTCGAGCCATGACAATGAGCAGTTCTTC.

In the case of this clone: At one end the junction does not follow the germline gene, possibly because of a read error. The chain carries TRBV10-2 and TRBJ2-3; no firm D call. Germline V gene lookup returns CDR1 WSHSY and CDR2 SAAADI. The CDR3 is 13 residues long. The CDR3, as DNA: TGTGCCATCAGTGAGCCGACACTAAACGGGCAGTATTTT. Its protein is CAISEPTLNGQYF.

The V call is TRBV2, the J call TRBJ2-5; the match to TRBD2 covers 9 bases. The germline V gene encodes CDR1 SNHLY and CDR2 FYNNEI. The CDR3 has 16 amino acids. Trimming took 7 bases from V and 5 from J; bases not matched to a gene: 14. CDR3 in amino acids: CASTNSQRGAGETQYF. DNA of the CDR3: TGTGCCAGCACCAACTCCCAGCGGGGGGCCGGCGAGACCCAGTACTTC.

V and J are TRBV29-1 and TRBJ2-5; unclear D gene. Germline lookup yields CDR1 SQVTM and CDR2 ANQGSEA. This CDR3 spans 14 amino acids. V was cut by 5 bases and J by 1 base, with 14 bases left in between. CDR3 coding DNA: TGCAGCGTTAGGGTTCGGCGATCCCAAGAGACCCAGTACTTC. Translating gives CSVRVRRSQETQYF.

This sequence joins TRBV30 and TRBJ1-6; tentative D call: TRBD1 (5 bases). The CDR3 is 14 amino acids. Germline V lookup: CDR1 GTSNPN, CDR2 SVGIG (reference sequence). Trimming pared 3 bases from V and 16 bases from J, leaving 22 bases between. The CDR3 loop reads CAWRVGGGVFSLHF. The CDR3 bases are TGTGCCTGGAGAGTGGGCGGAGGGGTCTTTTCACTCCACTTT.

The V call is TRBV9, the J call TRBJ1-2; D gene unclear. The CDR3 has 14 residues. V lost 4 bases to trimming and J lost 4 bases, with 14 bases between them. Germline loops: CDR1 SGDLS, CDR2 YYNGEE. CDR3 loop: CASSTDVGLYGYTF. CDR3 DNA: TGTGCCAGCAGCACGGATGTAGGCCTCTATGGCTACACCTTC.

This clone was seen more than once but under ten times. The genes are TRBV4-3 and TRBJ2-7, with TRBD2 as a possible D gene (5 bases). Germline V CDR1 and CDR2: LGHNA, YSLEER. CDR3 length: 18 amino acids. V shed 1 base and J shed 0 bases, with 19 bases lying between them. The CDR3 protein is CASSQVEVRTGNSYEQYF. As DNA, the CDR3 is TGCGCCAGCAGCCAAGTTGAGGTCCGGACGGGGAACTCCTACGAGCAGTACTTC.

The chain combines TRBV29-1 with TRBJ1-2, with D hard to call. CDR1 and CDR2 from the germline V gene are SQVTM and ANQGSEA. V was shortened by 1 base and J by 1 base, with 4 bases between the two germline ends. The CDR3 runs to 12 residues. The CDR3 nucleotides are TGCAGCGTTGAAGCGGATAACTATGGCTACACCTTC. It encodes CSVEADNYGYTF.

In this sample, this clone turned up a few times. This chain connects TRBV10-3 to TRBJ1-2; D remains ambiguous. There are 13 residues in the CDR3. Trimming took 3 bases from V and 0 from J, leaving 5 bases between them. In germline, CDR1 is ENHRY, CDR2 SYGVKD. The CDR3 sequence: CAISDGSNYGYTF. The CDR3 DNA is TGTGCCATCAGTGATGGGTCTAACTATGGCTACACCTTC.

V usage is TRBV30 and J usage is TRBJ1-2, with a possible D match to TRBD1 (6 bases). There are 16 residues in the CDR3. The V and J ends lost 0 bases and 6 bases respectively, with 20 bases between them. Germline values: CDR1 GTSNPN, CDR2 SVGIG (reference sequence). This CDR3 reads CAWSVRRRKGDDGYTF. The CDR3 coding sequence is TGTGCCTGGAGTGTACGACGGAGGAAGGGGGATGATGGCTACACCTTC.

The CDR3 reads CASSVGPSARVNEQFF. Written as DNA, the CDR3 is TGTGCCAGCAGCGTAGGACCAAGCGCTCGGGTGAATGAGCAGTTCTTC. The chain uses TRBV9 and TRBJ2-1, with D unclear. Germline CDR1 and CDR2: SGDLS and YYNGEE. The CDR3 spans 16 residues. V lost 0 bases to trimming and J lost 7 bases, with 17 bases between them.

This clone has ten or more counts. The rearrangement links TRBV11-3 to TRBJ2-7; D ambiguous. This CDR3 spans 16 amino acids. V was clipped by 5 bases and J by 5 bases, with 22 bases between them. CDR1 is SGHNT and CDR2 is YENEEA in the germline V gene. CDR3 sequence reads: CASSRKPLDGEDEQYF. The CDR3 DNA reads TGTGCCAGCAGCCGCAAACCCCTTGACGGCGAGGACGAGCAGTACTTC.

The CDR3 region has the DNA TGCAGCGCCACACGACACTTGAACACTGAAGCTTTCTTT. This translates into CSATRHLNTEAFF. This chain joins TRBV29-1 and TRBJ1-1; no definite D call. Deletions cut 7 bases from V and 0 bases from J, with 12 bases between. CDR3 length equals 13 residues. Per germline, CDR1 SQVTM and CDR2 ANQGSEA.

CDR3 in DNA: TGTGCCTGGAGTAGGGCAGGGGACGGGGAGCAGTACTTC. Translating it yields CAWSRAGDGEQYF. V is TRBV30 and J is TRBJ2-7; D may be TRBD1 (6 bases). V was shortened by 2 bases and J by 7 bases, with 15 bases between the two germline ends. The length of the CDR3 is 13 residues. Germline V gene lookup returns CDR1 GTSNPN and CDR2 SVGIG (reference sequence).

The rearrangement links TRBV4-3 to TRBJ2-5; TRBD1 agrees at 8 bases. The CDR3 has 16 amino acids. J lost 2 bases, V lost 4 bases, and 9 bases had no gene match. The germline CDR1 and CDR2 sequences are LGHNA and YSLEER. In nucleotides, the CDR3 is TGCGCCAGCAGCCGGAAATCCGGGACAGGACAAGAGACCCAGTACTTC. This sequence encodes CASSRKSGTGQETQYF.

The genes are TRBV29-1 and TRBJ2-3, with D possibly being TRBD2 (5 bases). The germline V gene encodes CDR1 SQVTM and CDR2 ANQGSEA. The CDR3 spans 14 residues. The V and J ends lost 4 bases and 0 bases respectively, with 11 bases between them. CDR3 DNA: TGCAGCGTTGTGGGGAGAACTAGCACAGATACGCAGTATTTT. This codes for CSVVGRTSTDTQYF.

The chain carries TRBV13 and TRBJ2-6; D is unresolved. Between the trimmed V and J ends, which lost 7 bases and 0 bases, there was a span of 13 bases. The CDR3 is 16 residues long. From germline, CDR1 is PRHDT and CDR2 FYEKMQ (reference sequence). CDR3 loop: CASTSQDRSGANVLTF. CDR3 coding DNA: TGTGCCAGCACCTCCCAAGATCGCTCTGGGGCCAACGTCCTGACTTTC.